This T cell receptor (beta chain) came from a study of human T cells and chemical hapten exposure. The V gene's germline CDR1 is SGHTA and CDR2 FQGNSA. V lost 4 bases, J lost 1 base, and 1 base stayed unmatched. The CDR3 sequence is 14 residues long. Time point given: patch test 2, 6 weeks after DPC sensitization. The sample's treatment: therapeutic diphenylcyclopropenone sensitization with weekly scalp DPC. Individual cDNA molecules in this library carried unique molecular identifiers. MiXCR, applied by TCRdb to the RACE reads, yields one record per CDR3 protein. The data contain under 100,000 distinct CDR3 sequences, roughly an eighth of them singletons.

The chain carries TRBV7-2 and TRBJ2-1; 7 bases fit TRBD2. This specimen was whole blood, taken in connection with sensitization to the hapten diphenylcyclopropenone (DPC). The sequence was collected from a woman in her thirties or forties with alopecia areata. Some clones in this sample may be carry-over from other donors' samples. The CDR3 nucleotides read TGTGCCAGCAGCTGGGGGGGATCCTACAATGAGCAGTTCTTC. It encodes CASSWGGSYNEQFF.